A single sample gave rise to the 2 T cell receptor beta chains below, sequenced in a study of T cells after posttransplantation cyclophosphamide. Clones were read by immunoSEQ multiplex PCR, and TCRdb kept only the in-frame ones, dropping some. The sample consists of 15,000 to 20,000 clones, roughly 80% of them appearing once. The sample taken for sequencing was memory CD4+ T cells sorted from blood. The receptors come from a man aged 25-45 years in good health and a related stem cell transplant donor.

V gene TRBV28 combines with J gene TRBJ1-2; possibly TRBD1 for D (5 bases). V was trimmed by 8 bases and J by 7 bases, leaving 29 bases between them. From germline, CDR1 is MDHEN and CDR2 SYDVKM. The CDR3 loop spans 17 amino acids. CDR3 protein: CASAGGGKSLIKGGYTF. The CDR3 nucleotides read TGTGCCAGCGCCGGGGGGGGGAAAAGCTTGATCAAAGGTGGCTACACCTTC.

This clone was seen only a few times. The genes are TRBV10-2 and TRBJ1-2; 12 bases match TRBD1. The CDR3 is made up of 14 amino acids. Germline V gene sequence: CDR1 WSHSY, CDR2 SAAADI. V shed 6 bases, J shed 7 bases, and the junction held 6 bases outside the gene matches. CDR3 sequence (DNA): TGCGCCAGCAGCGGGACAGGGGGCGCCTCTGGCTACACCTTC. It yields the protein CASSGTGGASGYTF.